Shown below are 6 T cell receptor beta chains from a single sample sequenced in a study of human T cells and chemical hapten exposure. Each CDR3 protein gets one entry after TCRdb re-called the RACE reads with MiXCR. The table includes more than 75,000 distinct CDR3 sequences, approximately 10% detected once. Described time point: patch test 2, 6 weeks after DPC sensitization. The treatment here: therapeutic diphenylcyclopropenone sensitization with weekly scalp DPC. The sequences come from whole blood, collected in connection with sensitization to the hapten diphenylcyclopropenone (DPC). The receptors derive from a woman in her twenties or thirties with alopecia areata. Some clones in this sample may be carry-over from other donors' samples.

In the case of this clonotype: A much larger clone is a single base away; this may be a read error. V gene TRBV3-1 combines with J gene TRBJ2-7; no reliable D call. The ends were cut back, 2 bases at V and 4 bases at J, with 9 bases in the middle. CDR1 is LGHDT, CDR2 YNNKEL, per germline (reference sequence). The length of the CDR3 is 13 residues. DNA for the CDR3: TGTGCCAGCAGCCAAAACAAGGAGTACGAGCAGTACTTC. Protein product: CASSQNKEYEQYF.

This clonotype showed up many times. V and J are TRBV12-3 or TRBV12-4 and TRBJ2-1; D gene uncertain. The CDR3 spans 14 residues. V lost 2 bases and J lost 3, with 8 bases in between. CDR3 region: CASSLRQLYNEQFF. In DNA form, the CDR3 reads TGTGCCAGCAGTTTAAGGCAGCTCTACAATGAGCAGTTCTTC.

There are a few counts of this clonotype. The chain joins TRBV29-1 to TRBJ1-4; TRBD1 might be the D (5 bases). Deletions cut 6 bases from V and 5 bases from J, with 13 bases between. The CDR3 is 13 residues long. In germline, CDR1 is SQVTM, CDR2 ANQGSEA. For the CDR3, the DNA is TGCAGCGTCACCGGGACGGTAAATGAAAAACTGTTTTTT. Protein product: CSVTGTVNEKLFF.

This clonotype was seen only a few times. The V call is TRBV7-9, the J call TRBJ1-1; D is possibly TRBD1 (5 bases). Germline CDR1 SEHNR, CDR2 FQNEAQ (reference sequence). CDR3 size: 14 residues. V gave up 0 bases and J gave up 3 bases, with 8 bases separating them. The CDR3 reads CASSLARGDTEAFF. The CDR3 nucleotides read TGTGCCAGCAGCTTAGCGCGGGGGGACACTGAAGCTTTCTTT.

This clonotype has a count of ten or more. This rearrangement joins TRBV6-5 to TRBJ2-1; D could derive from TRBD1 or TRBD2 (5 bases each). Germline loops: CDR1 MNHEY, CDR2 SVGAGI. V gave up 0 bases and J gave up 7 bases, with 16 bases separating them. The CDR3 length is 16 residues. DNA of the CDR3: TGTGCCAGCAGTTACTCGGGGACCCATACGCAAAATGAGCAGTTCTTC. Protein: CASSYSGTHTQNEQFF.

This rearrangement joins TRBV7-8 to TRBJ1-2; TRBD1 aligns across 7 bases. V lost 0 bases to trimming and J lost 3 bases; unmatched junction nucleotides: 13. Germline CDR1 SGHVS, CDR2 FQNEAQ. The CDR3 is 18 amino acids. The CDR3 bases are TGTGCCAGCAGCTTAGCCTTATCACAGGGGAGCAATTACTATGGCTACACCTTC. Encoded protein: CASSLALSQGSNYYGYTF.